One sample yielded the 26 T cell receptor beta chains listed below, sequenced in a study of blood T cells in healthy people across ages. A J-beta primer mix and a sample-barcoded 5' primer were used in a second PCR of about 6 to 12 cycles. TCRdb re-analysed the 5' RACE reads in MiXCR, keeping a single row per CDR3 protein. The sample shows some 1.8 million distinct CDR3 sequences, around 42% of them seen only once. Material: blood. The receptor source for this set is a human donor in good health.

This clonotype was seen a handful of times. The chain carries TRBV5-1 and TRBJ2-5; possible D gene TRBD1, 6 bases. The DNA end favors TRBJ2-7, so the J call may be wrong. Germline values: CDR1 SGHRS, CDR2 YFSETQ. This CDR3 has 14 residues. The CDR3 coding sequence is TGCGCCAGCAGCTTGAACTATCCAGGGGACGAGCAGTACTTC. Protein sequence: CASSLNYPGDEQYF.

The V call is TRBV18, the J call TRBJ2-5; 9 positions match TRBD1. Germline V gene lookup returns CDR1 KGHSH and CDR2 LQKENI. V was clipped by 4 bases and J by 4 bases; unmatched bases: 13. CDR3 size: 17 residues. The CDR3 is CASSLQQGQGSRETQYF. The DNA for the CDR3 is TGTGCCAGCTCACTCCAACAGGGACAGGGTAGCCGAGAGACCCAGTACTTC.

A few counts support this clonotype. The CDR3 DNA reads as TGTGCCAGCAGCCTTAGACTAGCGGGGGGTTTCAATGAGCAGTTCTTC. Protein: CASSLRLAGGFNEQFF. The chain is built from TRBV7-9 and TRBJ2-1; 13 bases line up with TRBD2. Germline values: CDR1 SEHNR, CDR2 FQNEAQ (reference sequence). Unmatched junction bases numbered 7, after V lost 5 bases and J lost 6 bases. The CDR3 runs 16 residues.

The chain carries TRBV5-5 and TRBJ2-2, with 7 bases identical to TRBD2. Per germline, CDR1 SGHKS and CDR2 YYEKEE (reference sequence). The CDR3 runs 16 residues. V lost 0 bases, J lost 6 bases, and 8 bases stayed unmatched. The CDR3 region has the DNA TGTGCCAGCAGCTTGGCTGCGGGAGCTTATTCCGGGGAGCTGTTTTTT. This codes for CASSLAAGAYSGELFF.

CDR3 loop: CASSLFTSGTTDTQYF. The DNA for the CDR3 is TGTGCCAGCAGCTTATTCACTAGCGGAACCACAGATACGCAGTATTTT. This rearrangement joins TRBV7-2 to TRBJ2-3, with 8 bases that match TRBD2. The CDR3 spans 16 residues. After removal of 2 bases from V and 2 bases from J, the junction contained 6 bases not matched to a gene. Per germline, CDR1 SGHTA and CDR2 FQGNSA.

The chain is built from TRBV4-3 and TRBJ2-1; 9 bases fit TRBD2. The CDR3 sequence is 16 residues long. Trimming removed 3 bases from V and 6 bases from J; junction bases left unmatched: 9. Germline CDR1 and CDR2: LGHNA and YSLEER. CDR3 in amino acids: CASSQALAGRRNEQFF. The CDR3 nucleotides are TGCGCCAGCAGCCAGGCTCTAGCGGGGAGACGCAATGAGCAGTTCTTC.

The rearrangement links TRBV29-1 to TRBJ2-2; a possible D gene is TRBD1 (6 bases). Germline V gives CDR1 SQVTM, CDR2 ANQGSEA. The V gene lost 4 bases and the J gene lost 7 bases, with 10 bases spanning the gap. CDR3 size: 12 residues. CDR3 sequence (DNA): TGCAGCGTTGCTCAGGGGTACGGGGAGCTGTTTTTT. Its translation: CSVAQGYGELFF.

The table lists this clonotype with a few counts. V and J are TRBV7-2 and TRBJ2-2, with D perhaps TRBD2 (5 bases). This CDR3 region has 15 residues. Germline loops: CDR1 SGHTA, CDR2 FQGNSA. V lost 2 bases to trimming and J lost 5 bases, with 12 bases between them. As DNA, the CDR3 is TGTGCCAGCAGCTTAACGGGGATAGGTACCGGGGAGCTGTTTTTT. It encodes CASSLTGIGTGELFF.

The V and J genes are TRBV7-2 and TRBJ2-2; the D call may be TRBD1 or TRBD2 (5 bases each). CDR3 length: 14 amino acids. Germline V gives CDR1 SGHTA, CDR2 FQGNSA. V lost 1 base, J lost 5 bases, and 8 bases lay in between. The chain's CDR3 is CASSLGGATGELFF. CDR3 nucleotide sequence: TGTGCCAGCAGCTTAGGAGGGGCGACCGGGGAGCTGTTTTTT. Full variable domain (remainder filled in from reference TRBV7-2 and TRBJ2-2): GAGVSQSPSNKVTEKGKDVELRCDPISGHTALYWYRQSLGQGLEFLIYFQGNSAPDKSGLPSDRFSAERTGGSVSTLTIQRTQQEDSAVYLCASSLGGATGELFFGEGSRLTVL.

The chain combines TRBV28 with TRBJ1-2; weak D call: TRBD1 (5 bases). V lost 6 bases and J lost 4, with 12 bases in between. Germline loops: CDR1 MDHEN, CDR2 SYDVKM. The CDR3 totals 13 residues. For the CDR3, the DNA is TGTGCCAGCAGACGAAACGGGGGCTATGGCTACACCTTC. Translation gives CASRRNGGYGYTF.

This clonotype was picked up a small number of times. The rearrangement uses TRBV12-3 or TRBV12-4 and TRBJ2-5; 9 bases match TRBD2. This CDR3 is built from 15 residues. V was clipped by 7 bases and J by 2 bases; unmatched bases: 8. The CDR3 protein is CASIVSSGDQETQYF. The CDR3 coding sequence is TGTGCCAGCATCGTTTCTAGCGGGGATCAAGAGACCCAGTACTTC.

The rearrangement uses TRBV12-3 or TRBV12-4 and TRBJ1-5; 9 positions match TRBD1. The CDR3 totals 16 residues. J lost 3 bases, V lost 5 bases, and 8 bases had no gene match. CDR3 loop: CASSPGQGIPNQPQHF. CDR3 DNA: TGTGCCAGCAGTCCGGGACAGGGTATCCCCAATCAGCCCCAGCATTTT.

As regards this clonotype: This could be a read error, since a much larger clone is one nucleotide away. V is TRBV6-5 and J is TRBJ2-3; TRBD2 aligns across 11 bases. Germline V gives CDR1 MNHEY, CDR2 SVGAGI. With 2 bases clipped from V and 4 bases from J, the junction kept 2 bases outside the gene matches. The CDR3 totals 15 residues. This CDR3 reads CASSYTGLAADTQYF. For the CDR3, the DNA is TGTGCCAGCAGTTACACGGGACTAGCGGCAGATACGCAGTATTTT.

V usage is TRBV3-1 and J usage is TRBJ2-5, with TRBD1 identical over 7 bases. The CDR3 is made up of 13 amino acids. Germline loops: CDR1 LGHDT, CDR2 YNNKEL (reference sequence). The ends lost 5 bases at V and 8 bases at J; junction bases unmatched: 8. CDR3 in DNA: TGTGCCAGCAGCACAGGGGTGGGCATAACCCAGTACTTC. Amino acid sequence: CASSTGVGITQYF.

The V gene is TRBV7-2, the J gene TRBJ1-4; D is unclear. Germline V gives CDR1 SGHTA, CDR2 FQGNSA. Between the trimmed V and J ends, which lost 1 base and 6 bases, there was a span of 9 bases. CDR3 length: 14 residues. The CDR3 DNA follows: TGTGCCAGCAGCTTAGATGGTAGGGATGAAAAACTGTTTTTT. Translated: CASSLDGRDEKLFF.

The chain couples TRBV20-1 to TRBJ2-5, with D possibly called TRBD1 or TRBD2 (6 bases each). V lost 4 bases and J lost 5, with 20 bases in between. Germline V gives CDR1 DFQATT, CDR2 SNEGSKA (reference sequence). The CDR3 has 15 residues. The CDR3 coding sequence is TGCAGTGCTACTTCGGGGGACATGATATTTGAGACCCAGTACTTC. Translated, it gives CSATSGDMIFETQYF.

Comment on this clonotype: The junction and the germline gene differ at one end; a read error may be behind it. The rearrangement joins TRBV12-3 or TRBV12-4 to TRBJ2-1; the match to TRBD1 covers 8 bases. There are 15 residues in the CDR3. The CDR3 reads CASSSRTGLYSEQFF. CDR3 DNA sequence: TGTGCCAGCAGTTCCCGGACAGGGTTGTACAGTGAGCAGTTCTTC.

The CDR3, as DNA: TGCAGTGCAAGCCTCATGGGCACCTTC. Protein sequence: CSASLMGTF. The chain links TRBV20-1 to TRBJ1-2; D ambiguous. V was pared by 6 bases and J by 13 bases, with 12 bases between. This CDR3 is built from 9 residues. CDR1 is DFQATT and CDR2 is SNEGSKA in the germline V gene (reference sequence).

This clonotype was counted only a few times. The chain employs TRBV6-5 and TRBJ1-5; D might be TRBD1 (6 bases). Per germline, CDR1 MNHEY and CDR2 SVGAGI. Trimming shortened V by 4 bases and J by 6 bases, and 16 bases separated the two germline ends. The CDR3 is 15 amino acids. This chain's CDR3 is CASSSFLGGGQPQHF. CDR3 nucleotide sequence: TGTGCCAGCAGTTCATTCTTAGGGGGTGGTCAGCCCCAGCATTTT.

The chain couples TRBV28 to TRBJ1-5; 7 positions match TRBD1. J gave up 3 bases and V 2 bases, and 4 bases lay outside the gene matches. This CDR3 region has 15 residues. Looked up from germline, CDR1 is MDHEN and CDR2 is SYDVKM. CDR3 protein: CASSLGDRTNQPQHF. DNA for the CDR3: TGTGCCAGCAGTTTAGGGGACAGAACCAATCAGCCCCAGCATTTT.

The J gene is TRBJ2-7, the V gene TRBV5-1, with D unresolved. Trimming pared 4 bases from V and 0 bases from J, leaving 14 bases between. This CDR3 comprises 15 residues. Germline assignment: CDR1 SGHRS and CDR2 YFSETQ. CDR3 sequence: CASSPKVGSSYEQYF. CDR3 coding DNA: TGCGCCAGCAGCCCCAAGGTCGGCAGCTCCTACGAGCAGTACTTC.

V is TRBV2 and J is TRBJ2-1; 10 bases match TRBD2. The CDR3 runs to 18 residues. Losses at the gene ends were 1 base for V and 0 bases for J; bases not matched to a gene: 6. Germline V gene sequence: CDR1 SNHLY, CDR2 FYNNEI. The CDR3 sequence: CASSEELAGPISYNEQFF. The DNA for the CDR3 is TGTGCCAGCAGTGAAGAACTAGCGGGGCCTATCTCCTACAATGAGCAGTTCTTC. Full variable domain (outside the CDR3, taken from reference TRBV2 and TRBJ2-1): EPEVTQTPSHQVTQMGQEVILRCVPISNHLYFYWYRQILGQKVEFLVSFYNNEISEKSEIFDDQFSVERPDGSNFTLKIRSTKLEDSAMYFCASSEELAGPISYNEQFFGPGTRLTVL.

In this sample, this clonotype turned up a few times. Here the CDR3 DNA reads TGCGCCAGCAGCCAAGTGGGCGTGCCAGGACAGCCCCAGCATTTT. It codes for CASSQVGVPGQPQHF. The rearrangement joins TRBV4-1 to TRBJ1-5; D is ambiguous. V dropped 1 base and J dropped 7 bases, with 14 bases sitting between them. The CDR3 spans 15 residues. Per germline, CDR1 MGHRA and CDR2 YSYEKL.

The chain carries TRBV5-1 and TRBJ2-1; D unresolved. Germline lookup yields CDR1 SGHRS and CDR2 YFSETQ. Deletions cut 7 bases from V and 0 bases from J, with 8 bases between. This CDR3 region has 13 residues. The CDR3 loop is CASGRISYNEQFF. CDR3 DNA: TGCGCCAGCGGCAGGATCTCCTACAATGAGCAGTTCTTC. The variable domain in full, with the rest retrieved from reference TRBV5-1 and TRBJ2-1, is KAGVTQTPRYLIKTRGQQVTLSCSPISGHRSVSWYQQTPGQGLQFLFEYFSETQRNKGNFPGRFSGRQFSNSRSEMNVSTLELGDSALYLCASGRISYNEQFFGPGTRLTVL.

The V gene is TRBV4-1, the J gene TRBJ1-1; 10 bases fit TRBD1. Germline V gives CDR1 MGHRA, CDR2 YSYEKL. J lost 2 bases, V lost 3 bases, and 6 bases had no gene match. The CDR3 has 16 amino acids. DNA of the CDR3: TGCGCCAGCAGCCATCGACAGGGGGCGATTAACACTGAAGCTTTCTTT. Its translation: CASSHRQGAINTEAFF.

This clonotype was counted many times. This rearrangement joins TRBV4-2 to TRBJ1-2; D remains ambiguous. The germline gives CDR1 LGHNA, CDR2 YNFKEQ. V was cut by 0 bases and J by 0 bases, with 2 bases left in between. The CDR3 is 13 residues long. In DNA, the CDR3 is TGTGCCAGCAGCCAAGACACTAACTATGGCTACACCTTC. Translating gives CASSQDTNYGYTF.